Listed here are 32 T cell receptor beta chains from one sample, sequenced in a study of breast tumors, draining lymph nodes, adjacent tissues. TCRdb reprocessed the multiplex PCR reads with MiXCR, giving one entry per CDR3 protein. The table records some 49,000 distinct CDR3 sequences, roughly 23% of them present only once. Input material: breast tumor tissue. The source of these receptors is a female donor with breast cancer. Some clones in this sample may be carry-over from other donors' samples.

This rearrangement joins TRBV3-1 to TRBJ2-6; 12 nucleotides match TRBD2. Germline assignment: CDR1 LGHDT and CDR2 YNNKEL (reference sequence). Trimming cost V 1 base and J 0 bases; bases outside gene matches: 10. This CDR3 is 21 amino acids long. Here the CDR3 reads CASSQGLAGVYPSSGANVLTF. The CDR3 DNA reads TGTGCCAGCAGCCAAGGACTAGCGGGAGTTTACCCCAGCTCTGGGGCCAACGTCCTGACTTTC.

The table lists this clonotype with many counts. The J gene is TRBJ2-1, the V gene TRBV9; 12 bases agree with TRBD1. The V gene end was trimmed by 0 bases and the J gene end by 5 bases; junction bases not matched to a gene: 3. Per germline, CDR1 SGDLS and CDR2 YYNGEE. This CDR3 comprises 16 residues. DNA for the CDR3: TGTGCCAGCAGCGTAGCCGGGACAGGGGGCAACAATGAGCAGTTCTTC. It is translated as CASSVAGTGGNNEQFF.

This clonotype has ten or more counts. This chain's CDR3 is CSVSDSPRDGSPLHF. The CDR3 region has the DNA TGCAGCGTTAGCGACAGCCCACGGGATGGTTCACCCCTCCACTTT. V usage is TRBV29-1 and J usage is TRBJ1-6; a weak D match, TRBD1 (5 bases). Deletions cut 5 bases from V and 9 bases from J, with 20 bases between. Germline V gives CDR1 SQVTM, CDR2 ANQGSEA. CDR3 size: 15 residues.

This clonotype was seen at least ten times. This chain links TRBV2 with TRBJ2-7, with TRBD2 as a possible D gene (6 bases). Trimming pared 3 bases from V and 3 bases from J, leaving 9 bases between. This CDR3 is built from 13 residues. The germline CDR1 and CDR2 sequences are SNHLY and FYNNEI. The CDR3 here is CASSDLRDYEQYF. The CDR3 DNA sequence: TGTGCCAGCAGTGATTTGCGGGACTACGAGCAGTACTTC.

In the case of this clonotype: A read error may be the cause here, since a much bigger clone is one base away. The J gene is TRBJ2-4, the V gene TRBV2; tentative D call: TRBD2 (6 bases). Germline V CDR1 and CDR2: SNHLY, FYNNEI. The CDR3 sequence is 16 residues long. CDR3: CASSPIGSRTKSIQYF. The CDR3 DNA reads TGTGCCAGCAGTCCCATCGGGAGTAGGACCAAAAGCATTCAGTACTTC.

This clonotype was seen ten or more times. This chain connects TRBV2 to TRBJ2-1; 9 bases are shared with TRBD1. The CDR3 loop spans 13 amino acids. Germline V gene lookup returns CDR1 SNHLY and CDR2 FYNNEI. V was clipped by 7 bases and J by 11 bases; unmatched bases: 9. CDR3 region: CASNPTGQGKQFF. The CDR3 DNA reads TGTGCCAGCAACCCTACGGGACAGGGAAAGCAGTTCTTC.

This clonotype was picked up a small number of times. The V gene is TRBV6-2 or TRBV6-3, the J gene TRBJ1-5, with D possibly being TRBD1 (5 bases). This CDR3 has 15 amino acids. V was shortened by 8 bases and J by 8 bases, with 22 bases between the two germline ends. Per the germline V gene, CDR1 is MNHEY and CDR2 is SVGEGT. The CDR3 loop reads CASCHQGRMGEPQHF. CDR3 bases: TGTGCCAGCTGCCATCAGGGCAGGATGGGGGAGCCCCAGCATTTT.

This clonotype was seen repeatedly, ten times or more. The V gene is TRBV18, the J gene TRBJ1-6; 8 bases align to TRBD1. CDR1 and CDR2 (germline): KGHSH, LQKENI. This CDR3 has 16 amino acids. Losses at the gene ends were 3 bases for V and 6 bases for J; bases not matched to a gene: 7. The CDR3 nucleotides are TGTGCCAGCTCACCCCGGGACAGGATTGGTAATTCACCCCTCCACTTT. Translated: CASSPRDRIGNSPLHF.

This clonotype was detected ten times or more. The rearrangement links TRBV7-6 to TRBJ2-1, with 9 bases aligning to TRBD1. The V gene end was trimmed by 5 bases and the J gene end by 9 bases; junction bases not matched to a gene: 17. The CDR3 is made up of 17 amino acids. In germline, CDR1 is SGHVS, CDR2 FNYEAQ. The CDR3 region has the DNA TGTGCCAGCAGCGCCCTTCCCCCGGGACAGGGATCCGGTGAGCAGTTCTTC. Translated: CASSALPPGQGSGEQFF.

The CDR3 sequence is CASSRGGATNEKLFF. In DNA form, the CDR3 reads TGTGCCAGCAGTCGAGGGGGGGCAACTAATGAAAAACTGTTTTTT. This chain joins TRBV5-4 and TRBJ1-4; maybe TRBD1 (6 bases). Germline V gives CDR1 SGHNT, CDR2 YYREEE (reference sequence). Trimming removed 5 bases at V and 0 bases at J, with 11 bases between. This CDR3 is built from 15 residues.

This clonotype occurred many times. This chain links TRBV11-2 with TRBJ1-2; 9 bases line up with TRBD1. There are 14 residues in the CDR3. Germline CDR1 is SGHAT and CDR2 is FQNNGV. Losses at the gene ends were 2 bases for V and 8 bases for J; bases not matched to a gene: 6. The chain's CDR3 is CASSLIDRGEGYTF. The CDR3 bases are TGTGCCAGCAGCTTAATCGACAGGGGGGAAGGCTACACCTTC.

This clonotype has ten or more counts. V gene TRBV5-1 combines with J gene TRBJ2-3, with 12 bases fitting TRBD1. The CDR3 extends over 16 amino acids. From germline, CDR1 is SGHRS and CDR2 YFSETQ. V shed 4 bases, J shed 1 base, and the junction held 4 bases outside the gene matches. CDR3 region: CASSTGTGGGTDTQYF. The CDR3 nucleotides read TGCGCCAGCAGCACTGGGACAGGGGGCGGCACAGATACGCAGTATTTT.

With regard to this clonotype: A much bigger clone sits one base away, suggesting this may be a read error. The chain recombines TRBV3-1 with TRBJ2-7; 9 bases agree with TRBD1. The length of the CDR3 is 14 residues. The germline CDR1 and CDR2 sequences are LGHDT and YNNKEL (reference sequence). DNA of the CDR3: TGTGCCATTTCACAGGGGGCGAATTCCTACGAGCAGCACTTC. It encodes CAISQGANSYEQHF.

This clonotype was counted at least ten times. The chain has TRBV12-3 or TRBV12-4 and TRBJ1-2, with no clear D. This CDR3 has 17 amino acids. V lost 0 bases, J lost 6 bases, and 20 bases lay in between. The CDR3 DNA is TGTGCCAGCAGTTTAGCGCTAAGTGGGGAACATCGAAATGGCTACACCTTC. This sequence encodes CASSLALSGEHRNGYTF.

The sample holds many counts of this clonotype. The chain uses TRBV27 and TRBJ2-7; TRBD1 matches 7 bases. CDR1 is MNHEY, CDR2 SMNVEV, per germline (reference sequence). This CDR3 comprises 15 residues. V trimming: 3 bases; J trimming: 2 bases; junction bases outside the gene matches: 7. CDR3 coding DNA: TGTGCCAGCAGTTTGCTGGGACAGTCAACCTACGAGCAGTACTTC. This sequence encodes CASSLLGQSTYEQYF.

The DNA of the CDR3 is TGTGCCAGCAGTTTGGGAAGGGCCTATCAGCCCCAGCATTTT. Amino acids: CASSLGRAYQPQHF. The J gene is TRBJ1-5, the V gene TRBV12-3 or TRBV12-4; D remains ambiguous. The V end lost 3 bases, the J end lost 5 bases, and 11 bases lay between the germline ends. This CDR3 spans 14 amino acids.

A note on this clonotype: A read error may explain this, as a much larger clone is one base away. This sequence joins TRBV27 and TRBJ1-2; perhaps TRBD1 as D (5 bases). The CDR3 is made up of 14 amino acids. In germline, CDR1 is MNHEY, CDR2 SMNVEV (reference sequence). With 6 bases removed from V and 8 bases from J, the gap between germline ends came to 19 bases. CDR3 amino acids: CASRGLTSGNGYTF. The CDR3 coding sequence is TGTGCCAGCAGGGGGCTCACCTCAGGGAACGGCTACACCTTC.

This sequence joins TRBV5-1 and TRBJ1-1; 9 bases align to TRBD1. CDR1 and CDR2 (germline): SGHRS, YFSETQ. V was clipped by 0 bases and J by 8 bases; unmatched bases: 17. This CDR3 is 18 amino acids long. The CDR3 is CASSLAGDRAPFTEEAFF. The DNA of the CDR3 is TGCGCCAGCAGCTTGGCAGGGGACAGGGCCCCCTTTACTGAAGAAGCTTTCTTT.

The chain recombines TRBV9 with TRBJ1-1; weak D call: TRBD1 (5 bases). The length of the CDR3 is 16 residues. V lost 0 bases to trimming and J lost 4 bases, with 16 bases between them. Germline assignment: CDR1 SGDLS and CDR2 YYNGEE. CDR3 bases: TGTGCCAGCAGCGTAGGAGCCCATACAGGTTCCACTGAAGCTTTCTTT. This sequence encodes CASSVGAHTGSTEAFF. The whole variable domain, filled in from reference TRBV9 and TRBJ1-1, reads DSGVTQTPKHLITATGQRVTLRCSPRSGDLSVYWYQQSLDQGLQFLIQYYNGEERAKGNILERFSAQQFPDLHSELNLSSLELGDSALYFCASSVGAHTGSTEAFFGQGTRLTVV.

Many counts were recorded for this clonotype. This rearrangement joins TRBV11-2 to TRBJ2-1, with D possibly TRBD1 on 6 matching bases. The CDR3 runs 15 residues. Germline loops: CDR1 SGHAT, CDR2 FQNNGV. Deletions cut 0 bases from V and 4 bases from J, with 10 bases between. CDR3 coding DNA: TGTGCCAGCAGCTTAGAGGACAGTGCGTACAATGAGCAGTTCTTC. It yields the protein CASSLEDSAYNEQFF.

The rearrangement joins TRBV12-3 or TRBV12-4 to TRBJ2-1; no clear D. V was shortened by 5 bases and J by 7 bases, with 18 bases between the two germline ends. The CDR3 covers 15 residues. As DNA, the CDR3 is TGTGCCAGCAGTCTTGCGACGGCAGCCCTGAATGAGCAGTTCTTC. Translated: CASSLATAALNEQFF.

This clonotype has a count of ten or more. This rearrangement joins TRBV11-2 to TRBJ1-3, with a tentative D call TRBD1 (6 bases). The CDR3 totals 14 residues. V gave up 5 bases and J gave up 3 bases, with 11 bases separating them. Germline V gene lookup returns CDR1 SGHAT and CDR2 FQNNGV. The CDR3 bases are TGTGCCAGCAGCCCGGGGGCTGGTGGAAACACCATATATTTT. It yields the protein CASSPGAGGNTIYF. Based on the CDR3 plus reference TRBV11-2 and TRBJ1-3, the full variable domain is EAGVAQSPRYKIIEKRQSVAFWCNPISGHATLYWYQQILGQGPKLLIQFQNNGVVDDSQLPKDRFSAERLKGVDSTLKIQPAKLEDSAVYLCASSPGAGGNTIYFGEGSWLTVV.

This clonotype was observed many times. The chain employs TRBV27 and TRBJ2-7; D not certain. V lost 6 bases and J lost 3, with 21 bases in between. This CDR3 spans 16 amino acids. The V gene's germline CDR1 is MNHEY and CDR2 SMNVEV (reference sequence). This chain's CDR3 is CASSKTPSSTIYEQYF. The CDR3 bases are TGTGCCAGCAGCAAAACCCCGTCTAGTACAATCTACGAGCAGTACTTC.

At least ten counts were recorded for this clonotype. The V and J genes are TRBV2 and TRBJ1-2, with a weak D call TRBD1 (6 bases). This CDR3 contains 14 residues. Looked up from germline, CDR1 is SNHLY and CDR2 is FYNNEI. V was clipped by 2 bases and J by 2 bases, with 9 bases between them. CDR3 nucleotide sequence: TGTGCCAGCAGTGAACTCGGACAGAACTATGGCTACACCTTC. Protein: CASSELGQNYGYTF.

The rearrangement links TRBV19 to TRBJ1-2; 9 bases line up with TRBD1. The germline gives CDR1 LNHDA, CDR2 SQIVND (reference sequence). The CDR3 is 14 residues long. The ends lost 9 bases at V and 7 bases at J; junction bases unmatched: 12. The CDR3 DNA sequence: TGTGCCAGCGCGAGGGGACAGGGAGTAGGTGGCTACACCTTC. The encoded protein is CASARGQGVGGYTF.

This clonotype has at least ten counts. This chain connects TRBV12-3 or TRBV12-4 to TRBJ1-5; D might be TRBD1 (6 bases). The ends were cut back, 3 bases at V and 0 bases at J, with 15 bases in the middle. This CDR3 spans 17 amino acids. CDR3 sequence reads: CASSFRGTPDSNQPQHF. The CDR3 region has the DNA TGTGCCAGCAGTTTCCGCGGGACACCGGATAGCAATCAGCCCCAGCATTTT.

At least ten counts were recorded for this clonotype. The rearrangement uses TRBV6-6 and TRBJ2-7; weak D call: TRBD1 (6 bases). V gave up 2 bases and J gave up 1 base, with 21 bases separating them. CDR3 length equals 18 residues. CDR1 MNHNY and CDR2 SVGAGI come from the germline V gene (reference sequence). The CDR3 DNA reads TGTGCCAGCAGTTACAGTAGCCTCAGGGAAAGGGGGTCCTACGAGCAGTACTTC. Residues: CASSYSSLRERGSYEQYF.

Relative to its sample, this clonotype is large. This rearrangement joins TRBV7-9 to TRBJ1-6; the D gene is possibly TRBD1 (5 bases). V lost 5 bases and J 7 bases, leaving 12 bases between the germline ends. Germline loops: CDR1 SEHNR, CDR2 FQNEAQ (reference sequence). This CDR3 contains 14 residues. The CDR3 loop is CASSQTDLNSPLHF. CDR3 DNA sequence: TGTGCCAGCAGCCAGACAGACCTAAATTCACCCCTCCACTTT.

In its sample, this clonotype was seen many times. The rearrangement uses TRBV14 and TRBJ1-6, with D hard to call. The V and J ends lost 4 bases and 8 bases respectively, with 21 bases between them. Looked up from germline, CDR1 is SGHDN and CDR2 is FVKESK. The CDR3 runs to 17 residues. The CDR3 nucleotides read TGTGCCAGCAGCCGCGAAGGATGGCGGACGGCGGATTCACCCCTCCACTTT. This translates into CASSREGWRTADSPLHF. Filled out from reference TRBV14 and TRBJ1-6, the complete variable domain reads EAGVTQFPSHSVIEKGQTVTLRCDPISGHDNLYWYRRVMGKEIKFLLHFVKESKQDESGMPNNRFLAERTGGTYSTLKVQPAELEDSGVYFCASSREGWRTADSPLHFGNGTRLTVT.

In this sample, this clonotype turned up many times. The chain has TRBV11-2 and TRBJ1-5; D not resolved. V shed 3 bases and J shed 0 bases, with 9 bases lying between them. The CDR3 consists of 15 residues. Germline V gene data show CDR1 as SGHAT and CDR2 as FQNNGV. The CDR3 region has the DNA TGTGCCAGCAGCTTTGAGTTTGATAGCAATCAGCCCCAGCATTTT. This gives the protein CASSFEFDSNQPQHF.

V gene TRBV3-1 combines with J gene TRBJ2-5, with 7 bases fitting TRBD2. Germline V lookup: CDR1 LGHDT, CDR2 YNNKEL (reference sequence). The CDR3 has 15 amino acids. Trimming took 7 bases from V and 4 from J; bases not matched to a gene: 12. This chain's CDR3 is CASKPAVWGGETQYF. The DNA for the CDR3 is TGTGCCAGCAAACCGGCCGTTTGGGGGGGAGAGACCCAGTACTTC.

In regard to this clonotype: A much bigger clone sits one base away, suggesting this may be a read error. V usage is TRBV30 and J usage is TRBJ1-5; D call uncertain. The germline CDR1 and CDR2 sequences are GTSNPN and SVGIG (reference sequence). The length of the CDR3 is 13 residues. CDR3 in amino acids: CAWSVRNNQSQHF. The CDR3 DNA reads TGTGCCTGGAGTGTCCGGAACAATCAGTCCCAGCATTTT.